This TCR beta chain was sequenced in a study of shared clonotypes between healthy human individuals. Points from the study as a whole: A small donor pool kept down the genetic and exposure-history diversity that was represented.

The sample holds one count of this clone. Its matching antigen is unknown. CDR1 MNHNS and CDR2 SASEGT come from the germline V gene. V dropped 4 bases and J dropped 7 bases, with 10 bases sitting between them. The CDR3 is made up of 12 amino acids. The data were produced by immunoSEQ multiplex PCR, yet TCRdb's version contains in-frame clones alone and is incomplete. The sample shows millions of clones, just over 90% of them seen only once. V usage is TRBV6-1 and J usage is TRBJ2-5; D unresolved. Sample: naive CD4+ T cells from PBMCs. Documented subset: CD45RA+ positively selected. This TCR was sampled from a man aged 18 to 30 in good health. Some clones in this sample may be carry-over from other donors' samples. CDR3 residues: CASSGSLGTQYF. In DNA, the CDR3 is TGTGCCAGCAGTGGGTCCTTAGGGACCCAGTACTTC.